One T cell receptor (beta chain) is described in this entry. The data stem from a study of T cells expressing NK-cell markers. Overall study: All TCR beta repertoires analysed originated from sorted CD3+CD56+NKG2C+, CD3+CD56+NKG2C- and CD3+CD56-NKG2C+ T cells.

Germline CDR1 and CDR2: SGHAT and FQDESV (reference sequence). There are 17 residues in the CDR3. The authors generated TCR beta cDNA through 5'RACE template switching with UMIs. TCRdb reprocessed the 5' RACE reads, with one entry per CDR3 protein and no DNA. The sample includes a few hundred thousand distinct CDR3 sequences. The J gene is TRBJ2-1, the V gene TRBV11-1; without DNA, the TCRdb call of TRBD1 cannot be checked. This sequence was found in a man aged 18-69 years in good health. Specimen: blood T cells: a sorted CD56 or NKG2C T cell subset, CD4+ or CD8+ T cells, or bulk PBMC T cells (not recorded which). The CDR3 loop is CASSPMQGAGGYNEQFF.